The clone carrying this TCR beta chain was seen repeatedly, ten times or more. Its antigen is unidentified. The data originate from a study of Graves' ophthalmopathy and Graves' hyperthyroidism. The source of the PBMCs was over 8.5 ml of fresh peripheral blood. CDR3 length equals 16 residues. CDR1 SGHVS and CDR2 FQNEAQ come from the germline V gene. Trimming took 5 bases from V and 3 from J, leaving 17 bases between them. Overall study results and limits: In predicting ophthalmopathy progression, the model reached 65% to 71% sensitivity and around 72% specificity.

TCR beta CDR3 regions were amplified from RNA transcripts. The first round was an RT-PCR with HTBI primers, and the second round was a multiplex PCR. MiXCR, run by TCRdb on the multiplex PCR reads, gives a single entry per CDR3 protein. The table has 300,000 to 400,000 distinct CDR3 sequences, 17% seen once. The rearrangement joins TRBV7-8 to TRBJ1-5, with D tentatively TRBD1 (6 bases). Sequenced: peripheral blood. This TCR was recovered from an adult man with Graves' ophthalmopathy. The CDR3 DNA reads TGTGCCAGCAGCGGGGGGGCAGGGGAACTCAATCAGCCCCAGCATTTT. Its translation is CASSGGAGELNQPQHF. The full variable domain, completed using reference TRBV7-8 and TRBJ1-5, is GAGVSQSPRYKVAKRGQDVALRCDPISGHVSLFWYQQALGQGPEFLTYFQNEAQLDKSGLPSDRFFAERPEGSVSTLKIQRTQQEDSAVYLCASSGGAGELNQPQHFGDGTRLSIL.